Following are 30 T cell receptor beta chains from one sample sequenced in a study of T cells in Graves' hyperthyroidism and ophthalmopathy (dated by TCRdb to about 2019). The library was obtained by multiplex PCR. Sequenced using an Illumina HiSeq 2000. The TCR beta CDR3 regions were amplified from the RNA transcripts. For the first round of RT-PCR on the TCR CDR3, the HTBI primer set was used together with the Qiagen OneStep RT-PCR kit. The public reads were run again by TCRdb, first through fastp at Q25 and then through MiXCR, and only productive beta chains were kept. Entries that share a CDR3 protein sequence are merged under the most common genes and DNA. The sample contains about 740,000 distinct CDR3 sequences, 14% of them found a single time. Roughly a tenth of the sample rests with the top ten. The sequencing input was blood. The source is a woman in her late teens or twenties with Graves' hyperthyroidism.

The rearrangement links TRBV6-5 to TRBJ2-7; 7 positions match TRBD2. Trimming removed 2 bases from V and 7 bases from J; junction bases left unmatched: 11. CDR3 length equals 15 residues. The germline gives CDR1 MNHEY, CDR2 SVGAGI. CDR3 protein: CASSYSTAQAGEQYF. CDR3 in DNA: TGTGCCAGCAGTTACAGTACGGCTCAAGCGGGGGAGCAGTACTTC.

Many counts were recorded for this clonotype. This chain connects TRBV9 to TRBJ1-2, with 8 bases aligning to TRBD1. V lost 2 bases, J lost 6 bases, and 12 bases stayed unmatched. Germline lookup yields CDR1 SGDLS and CDR2 YYNGEE. The CDR3 totals 16 residues. The CDR3 loop reads CASSVSPTRTGHGYTF. The CDR3, as DNA: TGTGCCAGCAGCGTGTCCCCCACCAGGACAGGGCATGGCTACACCTTC.

This clonotype has a count of ten or more. The rearrangement joins TRBV6-1 to TRBJ2-7; D may match TRBD1 or TRBD2 (5 bases each). Deletions cut 5 bases from V and 4 bases from J, with 21 bases between. Germline CDR1 MNHNS, CDR2 SASEGT. This CDR3 comprises 16 residues. DNA for the CDR3: TGTGCCAGCAGTCCTCGGGAAGAGGGACGGAATTACGAGCAGTACTTC. Residues: CASSPREEGRNYEQYF.

Here the CDR3 reads CASKSGRADFYEQYF. The DNA of the CDR3 is TGTGCCAGCAAATCTGGGCGGGCGGACTTCTACGAGCAGTACTTC. V is TRBV6-2 or TRBV6-3 and J is TRBJ2-7, with D possibly matching TRBD2 (5 bases). Germline CDR1 and CDR2: MNHEY and SVGEGT. The V gene lost 7 bases and the J gene lost 3 bases, with 19 bases spanning the gap. This CDR3 spans 15 amino acids.

Concerning this clonotype: The junction differs from germline at one of its ends, possibly a read error. The chain uses TRBV2 and TRBJ2-2; 13 positions match TRBD2. The CDR3 runs to 16 residues. Germline V gene lookup returns CDR1 SNHLY and CDR2 FYNNEI. The DNA for the CDR3 is TGTGCCAGCAGAGAAGGACTAGCGGGAGAGGACGGGGAGCTGTTTTTT. The encoded protein is CASREGLAGEDGELFF. Looking up the rest from reference TRBV2 and TRBJ2-2 gives the full variable domain: EPEVTQTPSHQVTQMGQEVILRCVPISNHLYFYWYRQILGQKVEFLVSFYNNEISEKSEIFDDQFSVERPDGSNFTLKIRSTKLEDSAMYFCASREGLAGEDGELFFGEGSRLTVL.

This clonotype was found many times. The chain carries TRBV12-3 or TRBV12-4 and TRBJ2-5, with D maybe TRBD2 (6 bases). V was cut by 0 bases and J by 7 bases, with 12 bases left in between. The CDR3 is made up of 14 amino acids. CDR3: CASSLAGGLGTQYF. Here the CDR3 DNA reads TGTGCCAGCAGTTTAGCAGGAGGGCTCGGGACCCAGTACTTC.

This clonotype was counted ten times or more. The chain has TRBV11-2 and TRBJ2-7, with D unresolved. The germline CDR1 and CDR2 sequences are SGHAT and FQNNGV. The CDR3 sequence is 13 residues long. V was cut by 5 bases and J by 0 bases, with 8 bases left in between. The CDR3 spells CASSHGSSYEQYF. The CDR3 DNA follows: TGTGCCAGCAGCCACGGAAGCTCCTACGAGCAGTACTTC. Filled out from reference TRBV11-2 and TRBJ2-7, the complete variable domain reads EAGVAQSPRYKIIEKRQSVAFWCNPISGHATLYWYQQILGQGPKLLIQFQNNGVVDDSQLPKDRFSAERLKGVDSTLKIQPAKLEDSAVYLCASSHGSSYEQYFGPGTRLTVT.

The V gene is TRBV20-1, the J gene TRBJ1-4, with D tentatively TRBD1 (6 bases). Trimming removed 6 bases at V and 7 bases at J, with 15 bases between. This CDR3 is 13 amino acids long. The germline V gene encodes CDR1 DFQATT and CDR2 SNEGSKA (reference sequence). The CDR3 DNA follows: TGCAGTGCGTTACAGGGCCGGAGTGAAAAACTGTTTTTT. Amino acid sequence: CSALQGRSEKLFF.

In its sample, this clonotype was seen many times. The J gene is TRBJ1-3, the V gene TRBV20-1; D is possibly TRBD1 (5 bases). The V gene's germline CDR1 is DFQATT and CDR2 SNEGSKA (reference sequence). Trimming took off 3 bases at V and 0 bases at J, with 6 bases between the two ends. The CDR3 loop spans 13 amino acids. CDR3 nucleotides: TGCAGTGCTAGCCAGGGCTCTGGAAACACCATATATTTT. This encodes CSASQGSGNTIYF.

This clonotype was seen many times. The V and J genes are TRBV7-9 and TRBJ2-1; 7 bases are shared with TRBD2. This CDR3 spans 16 amino acids. Germline values: CDR1 SEHNR, CDR2 FQNEAQ (reference sequence). Trimming removed 0 bases from V and 2 bases from J; junction bases left unmatched: 4. CDR3 loop: CASSLASAGPYNEQFF. The DNA of the CDR3 is TGTGCCAGCAGCTTAGCGTCAGCGGGACCCTACAATGAGCAGTTCTTC.

V is TRBV2 and J is TRBJ1-3; D possibly corresponds to TRBD1 (6 bases). The length of the CDR3 is 12 residues. V lost 6 bases to trimming and J lost 4 bases, with 7 bases between them. Germline V CDR1 and CDR2: SNHLY, FYNNEI. Here the CDR3 reads CASRDRGNTIYF. CDR3 nucleotide sequence: TGTGCCAGCAGAGACAGGGGAAACACCATATATTTT.

The table lists this clonotype with many counts. The rearrangement links TRBV20-1 to TRBJ1-1, with TRBD1 as a possible D gene (5 bases). The CDR3 covers 15 residues. Germline V CDR1 and CDR2: DFQATT, SNEGSKA (reference sequence). The V and J ends lost 0 bases and 1 base respectively, with 12 bases between them. The CDR3 DNA reads as TGCAGTGCTAGAGATCCGACAGTTGAGAACACTGAAGCTTTCTTT. Protein sequence: CSARDPTVENTEAFF.

This clonotype was detected ten times or more. The rearrangement uses TRBV13 and TRBJ2-7; D is unclear. The CDR3 loop spans 12 amino acids. In germline, CDR1 is PRHDT, CDR2 FYEKMQ (reference sequence). The V end was cut by 4 bases, the J end by 5 bases, with 9 bases between. In nucleotides, the CDR3 is TGTGCCAGCAGCTGGGCGGAGCACGAGCAGTACTTC. Translation: CASSWAEHEQYF.

V and J are TRBV10-3 and TRBJ1-1; D is perhaps TRBD1 (5 bases). This CDR3 has 17 residues. V was trimmed by 4 bases and J by 0 bases, leaving 18 bases between them. Germline V gene data show CDR1 as ENHRY and CDR2 as SYGVKD. CDR3 sequence: CAISGGLMGTLNTEAFF. CDR3 in DNA: TGTGCCATCAGTGGCGGTTTAATGGGGACGTTGAACACTGAAGCTTTCTTT.

This clonotype was counted many times. V and J are TRBV6-2 or TRBV6-3 and TRBJ2-7; TRBD2 aligns across 7 bases. CDR3 length equals 15 residues. V was clipped by 6 bases and J by 5 bases; unmatched bases: 13. Per germline, CDR1 MNHEY and CDR2 SVGEGT. DNA of the CDR3: TGTGCCAGCAGCCCCGTCGGGGGAGGGCCCCACGAGCAGTACTTC. This sequence encodes CASSPVGGGPHEQYF.

In its sample, this clonotype was seen many times. The chain recombines TRBV12-3 or TRBV12-4 with TRBJ2-5; D ambiguous. With 3 bases removed from V and 1 base from J, the gap between germline ends came to 6 bases. CDR3 length: 13 residues. The CDR3 DNA follows: TGTGCCAGCAGTTTCATCAGCCAAGAGACCCAGTACTTC. Amino acid sequence: CASSFISQETQYF.

This clonotype has more than one count but fewer than ten. One base away lies a much larger clone, so this may be a sequencing read error. The CDR3 DNA sequence: TGTGCCAGCGGCGTAGCAAGCGGGATCTCCTACGAGCAGTACTTC. Translating gives CASGVASGISYEQYF. The chain is built from TRBV13 and TRBJ2-7, with 7 bases lining up with TRBD2. V shed 8 bases, J shed 0 bases, and the junction held 10 bases outside the gene matches. Germline values: CDR1 PRHDT, CDR2 FYEKMQ (reference sequence). CDR3 length: 15 residues. Combining the CDR3 with reference TRBV13 and TRBJ2-7 gives the whole variable domain AAGVIQSPRHLIKEKRETATLKCYPIPRHDTVYWYQQGPGQDPQFLISFYEKMQSDKGSIPDRFSAQQFSDYHSELNMSSLELGDSALYFCASGVASGISYEQYFGPGTRLTVT.

In its sample, this clonotype was seen many times. The chain joins TRBV7-3 to TRBJ2-3, with D perhaps assigned TRBD1 or TRBD2 (5 bases each). V was trimmed by 1 base and J by 3 bases, leaving 14 bases between them. The CDR3 totals 16 residues. Germline CDR1 reads SGHTA; CDR2 reads FQGTGA. The CDR3 loop reads CASSLIATASTDTQYF. The CDR3 DNA is TGTGCCAGCAGCTTAATAGCGACAGCGAGTACAGATACGCAGTATTTT.

To note about this clonotype: A much larger clone differs from this one at a single base, so this may be a read error. The CDR3 DNA reads as TGTGCCAGCGGCTTCCCGAGGACAGGGGGGAACACCGGGGAGCTGTTTTTT. Encoded protein: CASGFPRTGGNTGELFF. The chain couples TRBV11-2 to TRBJ2-2; TRBD1 matches 10 bases. The CDR3 is 17 amino acids. Germline-derived CDR1 and CDR2 are SGHAT and FQNNGV. Full variable domain (missing parts from reference TRBV11-2 and TRBJ2-2): EAGVAQSPRYKIIEKRQSVAFWCNPISGHATLYWYQQILGQGPKLLIQFQNNGVVDDSQLPKDRFSAERLKGVDSTLKIQPAKLEDSAVYLCASGFPRTGGNTGELFFGEGSRLTVL.

This clonotype showed up just a few times. CDR3 nucleotides: TGTGCCACCAGCAGGGGTCCGGGGGGCGAGCAGTACTTC. Encoded protein: CATSRGPGGEQYF. The V gene is TRBV15, the J gene TRBJ2-7, with 7 bases that match TRBD2. V was pared by 3 bases and J by 6 bases, with 5 bases of the junction left unmatched. Germline CDR1 LNHNV, CDR2 YYDKDF (reference sequence). This CDR3 has 13 amino acids.

The chain carries TRBV20-1 and TRBJ2-7, with 7 bases fitting TRBD1. The V gene end was trimmed by 6 bases and the J gene end by 6 bases; junction bases not matched to a gene: 8. CDR1 DFQATT and CDR2 SNEGSKA come from the germline V gene (reference sequence). The CDR3 has 12 amino acids. The CDR3 bases are TGCAGTGCGCCACAGGGGAGCGGCGAGCAGTACTTC. Translation: CSAPQGSGEQYF.

In this sample, this clonotype turned up a few times. The chain is built from TRBV2 and TRBJ2-6; D not certain. The CDR3 covers 14 residues. CDR1 SNHLY and CDR2 FYNNEI come from the germline V gene. V lost 7 bases, J lost 0 bases, and 7 bases lay in between. For the CDR3, the DNA is TGTGCCAGCACTGCGGCCTCTGGGGCCAACGTCCTGACTTTC. This codes for CASTAASGANVLTF.

The chain has TRBV20-1 and TRBJ2-7; TRBD1 matches at 7 bases. The trim removed 4 bases at V and 4 bases at J, leaving 16 bases unmatched. Per germline, CDR1 DFQATT and CDR2 SNEGSKA (reference sequence). The CDR3 loop spans 16 amino acids. CDR3 sequence reads: CSATRVGQWSGYEQYF. The DNA of the CDR3 is TGCAGTGCTACGCGAGTGGGACAGTGGAGTGGTTACGAGCAGTACTTC.

Turning to this clonotype: Relative to the germline gene, one junction end is altered; a read error may explain this. The J gene is TRBJ1-1, the V gene TRBV7-9; maybe TRBD1 (5 bases). The CDR3 contains 17 residues. Germline V CDR1 and CDR2: SEHNR, FQNEAQ (reference sequence). Here the CDR3 reads CASSTRGRRTMNAEAFF. The DNA of the CDR3 is TGTGCCAGCAGTACTCGAGGGAGACGGACAATGAACGCTGAAGCTTTCTTT.

This clonotype was recorded many times. V is TRBV20-1 and J is TRBJ1-3; 7 nucleotides line up with TRBD1. The germline gives CDR1 DFQATT, CDR2 SNEGSKA (reference sequence). The CDR3 is made up of 15 amino acids. V was clipped by 4 bases and J by 4 bases; unmatched bases: 10. The CDR3 loop is CSATSPQGLGNTIYF. As DNA, the CDR3 is TGCAGTGCTACGTCGCCACAGGGGTTAGGAAACACCATATATTTT.

This clonotype occurred many times. V gene TRBV20-1 combines with J gene TRBJ1-1, with 10 bases that match TRBD1. This CDR3 is 16 amino acids long. Germline V gene data show CDR1 as DFQATT and CDR2 as SNEGSKA (reference sequence). V was pared by 2 bases and J by 1 base, with 7 bases of the junction left unmatched. The CDR3 DNA follows: TGCAGTGCTAGAAAGAACCGGGACAGGGGGAACACTGAAGCTTTCTTT. Translated, it gives CSARKNRDRGNTEAFF.

This clonotype was counted many times. V gene TRBV4-2 combines with J gene TRBJ2-1; D unclear. This CDR3 is 15 amino acids long. Germline CDR1 reads LGHNA; CDR2 reads YNFKEQ. Trimming took off 0 bases at V and 6 bases at J, with 12 bases between the two ends. CDR3 sequence reads: CASSQEVASSNEQFF. Written as DNA, the CDR3 is TGTGCCAGCAGCCAAGAGGTGGCCAGCAGCAATGAGCAGTTCTTC.

There are a few counts of this clonotype. The chain joins TRBV28 to TRBJ1-2; no clear D gene. Trimming left V 6 bases short and J 6 bases short, with 14 bases between. This CDR3 region has 13 residues. Germline V gene data show CDR1 as MDHEN and CDR2 as SYDVKM. CDR3 sequence reads: CASSRGRLDGYTF. CDR3 DNA: TGTGCCAGCAGCCGCGGACGGCTGGATGGCTACACCTTC.

The chain employs TRBV6-1 and TRBJ2-7; no clear D. V lost 5 bases and J lost 2, with 10 bases in between. The CDR3 sequence is 13 residues long. Germline assignment: CDR1 MNHNS and CDR2 SASEGT. The CDR3 sequence is CASSRWQTYEQYF. Here the CDR3 DNA reads TGTGCCAGCAGTCGGTGGCAGACCTACGAGCAGTACTTC.

This clonotype was counted many times. This sequence joins TRBV24-1 and TRBJ2-3; D may be TRBD2 (6 bases). Germline CDR1 reads KGHDR; CDR2 reads SFDVKD. Deletions cut 9 bases from V and 2 bases from J, with 11 bases between. The CDR3 is made up of 13 amino acids. The CDR3 nucleotides are TGTGCCACCGGGGAGGCTGTCACAGATACGCAGTATTTT. Translated: CATGEAVTDTQYF.